This T cell receptor (beta chain) was sequenced in a study of blood T cell repertoires in COVID-19 (dated by TCRdb to 2018 to 2020). Some background on the complete study: Samples from collaborators originated in the United States, Italy and Spain and spanned both the acute and convalescent phases of COVID-19. HLA class I and class II types, where available, came from metadata supplied by the sample provider rather than from assay-based typing. The samples were drawn from two sources: the first 160 participants of the ongoing ImmuneRACE study, and 1,000 to 1,500 subjects contributed by 6 global collaborators. The prospective study material was composed of cDNA or gDNA derived from T cells, B-cell-depleted T cells, or PBMCs. A de-identified subject ID, COVID-19 status, age in years and sex were almost always included in the sample metadata. Deeply sampled blood TCRbeta repertoires from subjects exposed to, actively infected with, or recovered from COVID-19 were included in the dataset. The repertoires were released in a freely available public database meant as a resource for research on the immune response to SARS-CoV-2. Broader findings and caveats from the paper: How much clinical and demographic metadata was included differed by source and by participant, and the metadata was provided uncurated.

This clone was found a few times. This clone's antigen is unknown. Base quality data are lacking; no much larger clone is found one base away. One collaborating source in Seattle enrolled patients during active infection and followed them longitudinally through the course of disease. Each collaborating institution followed its own protocols to collect whole blood in K2EDTA tubes. For TCRbeta analysis, collaborators shipped samples in one of three forms: frozen whole blood, isolated PBMCs, or DNA extracted from either of those sample types. V is cut back by 3 bases and J by 4 bases, with 8 bases in the junction unmatched. Based on the germline V gene, the CDR1 and CDR2 sequences are SGHRS and YFSETQ. Measured from the cysteine to the phenylalanine, the CDR3 is 16 residues long. The CDR3 DNA has 48 bases and is translated from base 1. TCRbeta CDR3 regions were amplified from genomic DNA by means of the immunoSEQ Assay, a bias-controlled multiplex PCR. The study's own analysis went as follows. The number of nucleated cells in each sample was estimated by amplification of reference gene primers within the assay. Sequence reads were collapsed and filtered to measure the absolute abundance of every unique TCRbeta CDR3 rearrangement. For each sample, productive Simpson clonality was calculated by taking the square root of Simpson's diversity index across productive rearrangements. The immuneACCESS repertoire file appears here via TCRdb, limited to in-frame rearrangements. These files lack a portion of the clones; in checked studies, under half of the deficit traces to unresolved V genes, and the cause of the others is not known. V and J calls and clone size come straight from that table; D and trimming were deduced from the DNA. The sample table lists some 350,000 clones, over 70% of them with a count of one. 6% to 7% of the sample comes from the top ten.

This receptor was obtained from a woman aged 50 to 65 with COVID-19, enrolled during active disease. Input material: peripheral blood. The chain was built from TRBV5-1 and TRBJ2-2, and TRBD2 aligns with 8 junction nucleotides. The CDR3 region: CASSYRTSRTTGELFF. The bases are TGCGCCAGCAGCTACCGGACTAGCAGGACCACCGGGGAGCTGTTTTTT.